These T cell receptor beta chains were read from a single sample in a study of CD8+ T cells in alopecia areata. The assay was immunoSEQ multiplex PCR, and TCRdb's table has in-frame clones only and misses some. The data show more than 200,000 clones, about 64% seen once. Sequenced here: CD4+ T cells sorted from blood, sampled at week 4, from a patient treated with tofacitinib. These receptors came from a human donor with alopecia areata. Each CDR3 is given with its conserved first and last residue. The D gene is left open where the match is weak. Clone size appears in some rows only: once, few, many, or a class for an expanded clone.

D gene: -
clone size: few
V gene: TRBV2
J gene: TRBJ2-7
CDR3 protein: CASRDRTFGSYEQYF
CDR3 DNA: TGTGCCAGCAGGGACCGGACATTCGGCTCCTACGAGCAGTACTTC

D gene: -
clone size: -
V gene: TRBV11-2
J gene: TRBJ2-3
CDR3 protein: CASSPFYTQYF
CDR3 DNA: TGTGCCAGCAGCCCCTTTTATACGCAGTATTTT

D gene: TRBD1
clone size: once
V gene: TRBV6-6
J gene: TRBJ1-5
CDR3 protein: CASSKTGALSNQPQHF
CDR3 DNA: TGTGCCAGCAGTAAGACAGGGGCCCTTAGCAATCAGCCCCAGCATTTT

D gene: TRBD1
clone size: once
V gene: TRBV18
J gene: TRBJ1-2
CDR3 protein: CASSRGTGDYGYTF
CDR3 DNA: TGTGCCAGCTCACGAGGGACAGGGGACTATGGCTACACCTTC

D gene: TRBD1
clone size: many
V gene: TRBV19
J gene: TRBJ2-5
CDR3 protein: CATGAGGETQYF
CDR3 DNA: TGTGCCACTGGGGCAGGGGGCGAGACCCAGTACTTC

D gene: -
clone size: -
V gene: TRBV9
J gene: TRBJ2-1
CDR3 protein: CASSRGLGEQFF
CDR3 DNA: TGTGCCAGCAGTCGGGGATTAGGTGAGCAGTTCTTC

D gene: -
clone size: -
V gene: TRBV30
J gene: TRBJ2-5
CDR3 protein: CAWSRGGQETQYF
CDR3 DNA: TGTGCCTGGAGTCGTGGGGGACAAGAGACCCAGTACTTC

D gene: -
clone size: -
V gene: TRBV21-1
J gene: TRBJ1-5
CDR3 protein: CASSKRGRDQPQHF
CDR3 DNA: TGTGCCAGCAGCAAAAGGGGGCGAGATCAGCCCCAGCATTTT

D gene: -
clone size: once
V gene: TRBV15
J gene: TRBJ1-2
CDR3 protein: CATRSTKGYGYTF
CDR3 DNA: TGTGCCACCCGTTCAACCAAGGGCTATGGCTACACCTTC

D gene: -
clone size: few
V gene: TRBV5-1
J gene: TRBJ2-7
CDR3 protein: CASSLVGSREQYF
CDR3 DNA: TGCGCCAGCAGCTTGGTAGGCAGTCGGGAGCAGTACTTC

D gene: -
clone size: once
V gene: TRBV5-1
J gene: TRBJ1-2
CDR3 protein: CASSLAIYDYGYTF
CDR3 DNA: TGCGCCAGCAGCTTGGCCATCTATGACTATGGCTACACCTTC

D gene: -
clone size: few
V gene: TRBV7-2
J gene: TRBJ2-7
CDR3 protein: CASSPYGGRGYEQYF
CDR3 DNA: TGTGCCAGCAGCCCTTATGGGGGGCGCGGGTACGAGCAGTACTTC

D gene: TRBD2
clone size: -
V gene: TRBV7-2
J gene: TRBJ2-7
CDR3 protein: CASSQRTSGYEQYF
CDR3 DNA: TGTGCCAGCAGCCAAAGGACTAGCGGGTACGAGCAGTACTTC

D gene: TRBD1
clone size: -
V gene: TRBV2
J gene: TRBJ2-1
CDR3 protein: CANPGQGNNEQFF
CDR3 DNA: TGTGCCAACCCGGGACAGGGCAACAATGAGCAGTTCTTC

D gene: TRBD1
clone size: once
V gene: TRBV4-3
J gene: TRBJ2-4
CDR3 protein: CASSPAQGAAKNIQYF
CDR3 DNA: TGCGCCAGCAGCCCTGCCCAGGGGGCGGCCAAAAACATTCAGTACTTC

D gene: -
clone size: -
V gene: TRBV19
J gene: TRBJ1-6
CDR3 protein: CASTGQGARSPLHF
CDR3 DNA: TGTGCCAGTACCGGTCAAGGGGCAAGATCACCCCTCCACTTT

D gene: -
clone size: -
V gene: TRBV30
J gene: TRBJ2-2
CDR3 protein: CAWRRQEAGELFF
CDR3 DNA: TGTGCCTGGAGGAGGCAGGAGGCCGGGGAGCTGTTTTTT